What follows are 5 T cell receptor beta chains derived from one specimen sequenced in a study of blood T cell repertoires in COVID-19. Sequenced by immunoSEQ multiplex PCR; TCRdb stores in-frame clones only, minus some. The sample has 300,000 to 400,000 clones; around 86% are singletons. Material for sequencing was peripheral blood. The origin of the receptors is a woman aged 50 to 65 with COVID-19, enrolled during active disease.

This rearrangement joins TRBV24-1 to TRBJ2-3; possibly TRBD2 for D (5 bases). This CDR3 region has 14 residues. V was shortened by 7 bases and J by 8 bases, with 18 bases between the two germline ends. Germline V gene sequence: CDR1 KGHDR, CDR2 SFDVKD. The CDR3 sequence is CATSPTASAGTQYF. CDR3 DNA: TGTGCCACCAGCCCGACGGCGTCGGCGGGTACGCAGTATTTT.

The genes are TRBV19 and TRBJ1-5, with 10 bases matching TRBD1. CDR1 and CDR2 from the germline V gene are LNHDA and SQIVND (reference sequence). V trimming: 1 base; J trimming: 4 bases; junction bases outside the gene matches: 7. The CDR3 runs 17 residues. The CDR3 nucleotides read TGTGCCAGTAGTATAGGGTTTCGGACAGGGGGGAATCAGCCCCAGCATTTT. This gives the protein CASSIGFRTGGNQPQHF.

Here the CDR3 DNA reads TGTGCCAGCGGGCAGGGAACTGGGGCCAACGTCCTGACTTTC. This sequence encodes CASGQGTGANVLTF. This chain uses TRBV6-6 with TRBJ2-6; TRBD1 might be the D (5 bases). This CDR3 comprises 14 residues. Between the trimmed V and J ends, which lost 8 bases and 2 bases, there was a span of 10 bases. CDR1 is MNHNY, CDR2 SVGAGI, per germline (reference sequence).

The gene calls are TRBV7-9 and TRBJ1-5, with D possibly TRBD1 on 6 matching bases. The V gene's germline CDR1 is SEHNR and CDR2 FQNEAQ (reference sequence). This CDR3 is built from 13 residues. The germline V and J ends were trimmed by 3 bases and 9 bases, with 12 bases remaining between them. CDR3 nucleotides: TGTGCCAGCAGCTTGGGGGGGCAGGGGCCCCAGCATTTT. This sequence encodes CASSLGGQGPQHF.

This clone was seen a single time. This sequence joins TRBV5-1 and TRBJ2-7, with 8 bases that match TRBD2. The ends lost 2 bases at V and 0 bases at J; junction bases unmatched: 1. Germline V lookup: CDR1 SGHRS, CDR2 YFSETQ. This CDR3 comprises 14 residues. DNA of the CDR3: TGCGCCAGCAGCTTCGGGACTAGCTCCTACGAGCAGTACTTC. The encoded protein is CASSFGTSSYEQYF.